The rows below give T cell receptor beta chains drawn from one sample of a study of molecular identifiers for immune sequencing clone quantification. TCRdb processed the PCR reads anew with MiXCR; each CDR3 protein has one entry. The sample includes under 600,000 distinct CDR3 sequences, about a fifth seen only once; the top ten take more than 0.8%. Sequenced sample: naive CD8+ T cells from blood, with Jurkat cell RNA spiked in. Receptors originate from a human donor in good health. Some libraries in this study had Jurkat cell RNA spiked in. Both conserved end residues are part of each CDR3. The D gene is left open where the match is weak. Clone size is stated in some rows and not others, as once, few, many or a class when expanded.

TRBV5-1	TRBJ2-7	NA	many	TGCGCCAGCAGCTTGGCGGGACAAGCCCACGAGCAGTACTTC	CASSLAGQAHEQYF
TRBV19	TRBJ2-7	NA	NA	TGTGCCACGACCGATCCGGGAGCCTACGAGCAGTACTTC	CATTDPGAYEQYF
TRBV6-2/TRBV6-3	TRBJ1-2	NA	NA	TGTGCCAGCAGTTATCACAGGAACTATGGCTACACCTTC	CASSYHRNYGYTF
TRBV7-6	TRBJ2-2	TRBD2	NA	TGTGCCAGCAGCTTAGATGCGGCGGAGGCAGCGGGGGGGCTGTTTTTT	CASSLDAAEAAGGLFF
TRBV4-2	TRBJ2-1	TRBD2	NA	TGTGCCGGCAGCCAAGTTAGCGGGGGGGTTAATGAGCAGTTCTTC	CAGSQVSGGVNEQFF
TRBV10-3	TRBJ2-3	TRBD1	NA	TGTGCCATCAGTGAGCCCGAAGGTTTGGGACAGGGCACAGATACGCAGTATTTT	CAISEPEGLGQGTDTQYF
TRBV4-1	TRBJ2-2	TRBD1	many	TGCGCCAGCAGCCAAGATCCTGGACAGGAGAACACCGGGGAGCTGTTTTTT	CASSQDPGQENTGELFF
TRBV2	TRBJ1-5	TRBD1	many	TGTGCCAGCAGTGAAGGGGAGGGGGCTTTTATTCGTCAGCCCCAGCATTTT	CASSEGEGAFIRQPQHF
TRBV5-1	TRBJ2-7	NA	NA	TGCACCAGCGGAGGGGACACGTACTACGAGCAGTACTTC	CTSGGDTYYEQYF
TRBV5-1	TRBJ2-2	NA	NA	TGCGCCAGCAGCCCCCCGGACACCGGGGAGCTGTTTTTT	CASSPPDTGELFF
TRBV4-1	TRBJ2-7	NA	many	TGCGCCAGCAGCCAAGATACCTTCGGCACGACCTACGAGCAGTACTTC	CASSQDTFGTTYEQYF
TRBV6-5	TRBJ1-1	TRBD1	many	TGTGCCAGCAGTAGGGAAGACAGGGCGAACACTGAAGCTTTCTTT	CASSREDRANTEAFF
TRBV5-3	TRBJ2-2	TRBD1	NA	TGTGCCAGCAGCTTGGCGCCACCGGACAGGGCCTACGCCGGGGAGCTGTTTTTT	CASSLAPPDRAYAGELFF
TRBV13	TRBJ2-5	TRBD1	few	TGTGCCAGCAGCTTAGGCCCCCCTGCAGGGGGCCAAGAGACCCAGTACTTC	CASSLGPPAGGQETQYF
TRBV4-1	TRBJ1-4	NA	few	TGCGCCAGCAGCCGGGGGACGGGCGATGAAAAACTGTTTTTT	CASSRGTGDEKLFF
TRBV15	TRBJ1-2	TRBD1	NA	TGTGCCACCAGCAGAGATCGCGGGACAGAATGGAGTGGCTACACCTTC	CATSRDRGTEWSGYTF
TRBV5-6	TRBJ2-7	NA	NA	TGTGCCAGCAGCTTGGGTTCGGGGGCGCACCCCTACGAGCAGTACTTC	CASSLGSGAHPYEQYF
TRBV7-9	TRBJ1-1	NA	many	TGTGCCAGCAGCTTATTTGTCGGAGTCTCACCTGAAGCTTTCTTT	CASSLFVGVSPEAFF
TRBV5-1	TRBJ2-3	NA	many	TGCGCCAGCAGCTTAGGACAGGGAGGGGTCACAGATACGCAGTATTTT	CASSLGQGGVTDTQYF
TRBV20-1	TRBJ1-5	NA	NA	TGCAGTGCTAGAGAAGGGCCGGAACAGCCCCAGCATTTT	CSAREGPEQPQHF
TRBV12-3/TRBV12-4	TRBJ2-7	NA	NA	TGTGCCAGCAGTTCTATTTCAGGGTACGGGCAGTACTTC	CASSSISGYGQYF
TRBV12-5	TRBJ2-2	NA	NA	TGTGCTAGTGGTTTTTGGCCGGATGCCGGAACCGGGGAGCTGTTTTTT	CASGFWPDAGTGELFF
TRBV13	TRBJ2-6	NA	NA	TGTGCCAGCAGCTCCACCCGGAGGGCTGGGGCCAACGTCCTGACTTTC	CASSSTRRAGANVLTF
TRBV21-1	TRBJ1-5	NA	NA	TGTGCCAGCAGCAAGGGTTCGGGAATTATCGATCAGCCCCAGCATTTT	CASSKGSGIIDQPQHF
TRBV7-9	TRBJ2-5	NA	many	TGTGCCAGCAGCTTCCAGGGATCGGGGGCCCAGTACTTC	CASSFQGSGAQYF
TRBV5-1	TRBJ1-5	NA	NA	TGCGCCAGCAGCTTGGGGGGCGGGGATAGCAATCAGCCCCAGCATTTT	CASSLGGGDSNQPQHF
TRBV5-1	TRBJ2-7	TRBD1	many	TGCGCCAGTTCGGGACAGGGGATCTACGAGCAGTACTTC	CASSGQGIYEQYF
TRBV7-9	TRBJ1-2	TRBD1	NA	TGTGCCAGCAGCTCCTCCGACAGGGGATTAGCCTATGGCTACACCTTC	CASSSSDRGLAYGYTF
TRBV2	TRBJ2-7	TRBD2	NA	TGTGCCAGCAGCGCCTGGGGGACTAGCGGGGGGAATACCGAGCAGTACTTC	CASSAWGTSGGNTEQYF
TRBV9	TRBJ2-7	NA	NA	TGTGCCAGCAGCGTGGGCCCAACCTCCTACGAGCAGTACTTC	CASSVGPTSYEQYF
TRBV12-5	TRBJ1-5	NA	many	TGTGCTAGTGGTTTGGGTAAGAATCAGCCCCAGCATTTT	CASGLGKNQPQHF
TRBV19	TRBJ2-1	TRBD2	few	TGTGCCAGTAGTAGCGGGAGTCTCTTTGGCAATGAGCAGTTCTTC	CASSSGSLFGNEQFF
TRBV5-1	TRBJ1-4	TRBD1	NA	TGCGCCAGCAGCCCACAGGGGGCGAGTGAAAAACTGTTTTTT	CASSPQGASEKLFF
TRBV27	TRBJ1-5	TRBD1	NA	TGTGCCAGCAGTCCGACAGGGGGCCTTATCTATAGCAATCAGCCCCAGCATTTT	CASSPTGGLIYSNQPQHF
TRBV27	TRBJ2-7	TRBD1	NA	TGTGCCAGCAGTCCTACGACAGGGCTCGGTGGCGAGCAGTACTTC	CASSPTTGLGGEQYF
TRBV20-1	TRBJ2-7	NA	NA	TGCAGTGCCCTCTCGGTAGCGCCATCCTACGAGCAGTACTTC	CSALSVAPSYEQYF
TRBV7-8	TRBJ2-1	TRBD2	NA	TGTGCCAGCAGCTTTCCGAGCGGGGGGCCGAGCTCCTACAATGAGCAGTTCTTC	CASSFPSGGPSSYNEQFF
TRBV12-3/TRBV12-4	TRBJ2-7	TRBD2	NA	TGTGCCAGCGGCCGGGATCCGGGAGGCCCTCGGCACGAGCAGTACTTC	CASGRDPGGPRHEQYF
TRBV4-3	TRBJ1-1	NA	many	TGCGCCAGCAAGAAGAGGACGGAAGCTTTCTTT	CASKKRTEAFF
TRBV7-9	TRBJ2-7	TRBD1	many	TGTGCCAGCAGCTCCGTCGGACAGGGCCACGAGCAGTACTTC	CASSSVGQGHEQYF
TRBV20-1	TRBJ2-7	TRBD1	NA	TGCAGTGCTACCCAGGGGGATTCCTCCTACGAGCAGTACTTC	CSATQGDSSYEQYF
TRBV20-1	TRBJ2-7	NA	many	TGCAGTGCTCCAGATGTGGGCTACGAGCAGTACTTC	CSAPDVGYEQYF
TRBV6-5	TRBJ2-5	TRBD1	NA	TGTGCCAGCAGTGGTCCGGGGGACAGGGGTAGGGAGACCCAGTACTTC	CASSGPGDRGRETQYF
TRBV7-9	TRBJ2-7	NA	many	TGTGCCAGCAGCCCCACGGACAGAGAGTACGAGCAGTACTTC	CASSPTDREYEQYF
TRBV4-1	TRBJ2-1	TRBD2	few	TGCGCCAGCAGCCCCGGGACTAGGAGTCCAGATGAGCAGTTCTTC	CASSPGTRSPDEQFF
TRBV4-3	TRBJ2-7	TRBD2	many	TGCGCCAGCAGCCAAGCGGCGGGGACTAGTTCCTACGAGCAGTACTTC	CASSQAAGTSSYEQYF